This passage covers 26 T cell receptor beta chains from one sample sequenced in a study of T cell responses to AZD1222 COVID-19 vaccine. The data were produced by immunoSEQ multiplex PCR, yet TCRdb's version contains in-frame clones alone and is incomplete. Of roughly 120,000 clones in the sample, 75% to 95% are singletons; the top ten hold 5.4%. The sequencing here drew on peripheral blood, taken on day 0 of AZD1222 vaccination. The receptor source for this set is an adult in good health.

This clone appeared once. The chain is built from TRBV7-9 and TRBJ2-3, with no clear D. From germline, CDR1 is SEHNR and CDR2 FQNEAQ (reference sequence). The CDR3 is 11 amino acids. Trimming stripped 8 bases from V and 3 bases from J, with 6 bases between. In DNA, the CDR3 is TGTGCCAGCGAAAAAACAGATACGCAGTATTTT. It codes for CASEKTDTQYF.

This sequence joins TRBV2 and TRBJ2-1; TRBD1 aligns across 11 bases. The junction had 3 bases not matched to a gene; V was cut back by 6 bases and J by 2 bases. The germline CDR1 and CDR2 sequences are SNHLY and FYNNEI. The CDR3 covers 15 residues. The CDR3 sequence: CASSKGQGAYNEQFF. The CDR3 DNA reads TGTGCCAGCAGCAAGGGACAGGGGGCCTACAATGAGCAGTTCTTC.

The chain uses TRBV2 and TRBJ2-7; D is ambiguous. CDR1 SNHLY and CDR2 FYNNEI come from the germline V gene. This CDR3 is 15 amino acids long. The V end was cut by 5 bases, the J end by 1 base, with 15 bases between. As DNA, the CDR3 is TGTGCCAGCAGTACCTCGAGAATTACTTCCTACGAGCAGTACTTC. Translation: CASSTSRITSYEQYF.

The sample holds a few counts of this clone. The chain uses TRBV3-1 (or the pseudogene TRBV3-2) and TRBJ1-2; 7 positions agree with TRBD1. Looked up from germline, CDR1 is LGHDT and CDR2 is YNNKEL (reference sequence). V lost 3 bases, J lost 7 bases, and 5 bases stayed unmatched. This CDR3 is built from 13 residues. The CDR3 sequence is CASSQRQGFGYTF. CDR3 nucleotides: TGTGCCAGCAGCCAGAGACAGGGATTTGGCTACACCTTC.

In regard to this clone: This could be a read error, since a much larger clone is one nucleotide away. J is TRBJ2-3 and V is TRBV6-4; D gene uncertain. Germline CDR1 and CDR2: MRHNA and SNTAGT. The CDR3 is 13 amino acids. The V end lost 0 bases, the J end lost 2 bases, and 3 bases lay between the germline ends. The CDR3 protein is CASSDSDTDTQYF. The CDR3 DNA reads as TGTGCCAGCAGTGACTCGGACACAGATACGCAGTATTTT.

The gene calls are TRBV11-2 and TRBJ1-6; 7 bases match TRBD1. The CDR3 is made up of 14 amino acids. The trim removed 6 bases at V and 7 bases at J, leaving 6 bases unmatched. Germline V gene data show CDR1 as SGHAT and CDR2 as FQNNGV. CDR3 bases: TGTGCCAGCAGACCTGGGACAGCAAATTCACCCCTCCACTTT. This encodes CASRPGTANSPLHF.

The chain uses TRBV19 and TRBJ1-2; D is undetermined. The CDR3 contains 14 residues. The V and J ends lost 3 bases and 6 bases respectively, with 14 bases between them. In germline, CDR1 is LNHDA, CDR2 SQIVND (reference sequence). The CDR3 DNA follows: TGTGCCAGTAGTATTTTTGACGCACCCAATGGCTACACCTTC. Translation gives CASSIFDAPNGYTF.

The chain joins TRBV11-3 to TRBJ1-1, with D unclear. CDR3 length: 12 amino acids. Germline loops: CDR1 SGHNT, CDR2 YENEEA. Trimming removed 2 bases at V and 5 bases at J, with 6 bases between. The CDR3 loop reads CASSLSGTEAFF. The CDR3 coding sequence is TGTGCCAGCAGCTTATCGGGAACTGAAGCTTTCTTT.

The genes are TRBV6-5 and TRBJ1-1; D not certain. V lost 3 bases and J 10 bases, leaving 18 bases between the germline ends. Germline V gene sequence: CDR1 MNHEY, CDR2 SVGAGI. The CDR3 extends over 14 amino acids. The chain's CDR3 is CASSYRPGSRRAFF. CDR3 nucleotide sequence: TGTGCCAGCAGTTATCGGCCAGGTAGTCGCCGAGCTTTCTTT.

The chain couples TRBV12-3 or TRBV12-4 to TRBJ2-5; D is ambiguous. V lost 1 base and J lost 5, with 8 bases in between. CDR3 length equals 13 residues. The CDR3 DNA reads as TGTGCCAGCAGTTTAGGTATCGGGGAGACCCAGTACTTC. This codes for CASSLGIGETQYF.

The CDR3 DNA is TGTGCCAGCAGATCAAGAGGATCGGAGCAATTAGAGACCCAGTACTTC. This encodes CASRSRGSEQLETQYF. The chain combines TRBV25-1 with TRBJ2-5; D ambiguous. Looked up from germline, CDR1 is MGHDK and CDR2 is SYGVNS. Trimming stripped 6 bases from V and 4 bases from J, with 21 bases between. The CDR3 sequence is 16 residues long.

This sequence joins TRBV25-1 and TRBJ1-2; D ambiguous. The CDR3 has 14 residues. Looked up from germline, CDR1 is MGHDK and CDR2 is SYGVNS. Trimming took 3 bases from V and 1 from J, leaving 9 bases between them. The CDR3 loop reads CASSDLKVNYGYTF. The DNA for the CDR3 is TGTGCCAGCAGTGACCTCAAGGTTAACTATGGCTACACCTTC.

The chain is built from TRBV28 and TRBJ1-5; D unclear. V lost 5 bases and J lost 3, with 17 bases in between. The CDR3 length is 16 residues. CDR1 and CDR2 from the germline V gene are MDHEN and SYDVKM. DNA for the CDR3: TGTGCCAGCAGTCCCCCCCGGATGGAAACCAATCAGCCCCAGCATTTT. This sequence encodes CASSPPRMETNQPQHF.

This clone was picked up one time. The chain is built from TRBV13 and TRBJ1-3; D uncertain. The CDR3 loop spans 15 amino acids. With 6 bases removed from V and 6 bases from J, the gap between germline ends came to 18 bases. CDR1 is PRHDT and CDR2 is FYEKMQ in the germline V gene (reference sequence). CDR3 sequence: CASRHDWRGINTIYF. CDR3 nucleotides: TGTGCCAGCAGGCACGACTGGCGGGGAATAAACACCATATATTTT.

V and J are TRBV4-1 and TRBJ1-2; no firm D call. Germline V gives CDR1 MGHRA, CDR2 YSYEKL. V lost 3 bases and J 2 bases, leaving 4 bases between the germline ends. The CDR3 is 12 residues long. This chain's CDR3 is CASSHDNYGYTF. CDR3 nucleotides: TGCGCCAGCAGCCATGACAACTATGGCTACACCTTC.

This chain joins TRBV9 and TRBJ2-2, with D perhaps TRBD2 (6 bases). Germline lookup yields CDR1 SGDLS and CDR2 YYNGEE. There are 14 residues in the CDR3. The V end lost 0 bases, the J end lost 6 bases, and 9 bases lay between the germline ends. The CDR3 DNA is TGTGCCAGCAGCGTAGCCGGGAGTCCCGGGGAGCTGTTTTTT. Protein sequence: CASSVAGSPGELFF.

This chain uses TRBV27 with TRBJ1-1; TRBD1 might be the D (5 bases). V lost 11 bases, J lost 4 bases, and 23 bases lay in between. CDR1 and CDR2 (germline): MNHEY, SMNVEV (reference sequence). The CDR3 length is 15 residues. Written as DNA, the CDR3 is TGTGCCGCCCTAACAACCGGGGTGGGGGGCACTGAAGCTTTCTTT. Its translation is CAALTTGVGGTEAFF.

This clone appeared once. The J gene is TRBJ2-7, the V gene TRBV15; D not resolved. Germline CDR1 and CDR2: LNHNV and YYDKDF (reference sequence). Trimming cost V 0 bases and J 5 bases, with 8 bases left between them. The CDR3 has 13 amino acids. CDR3 region: CATSRDLEDEQYF. The CDR3 nucleotides read TGTGCCACCAGCAGAGATTTAGAGGACGAGCAGTACTTC.

The chain uses TRBV6-5 and TRBJ1-2, with a weak D call TRBD1 (5 bases). Germline V gives CDR1 MNHEY, CDR2 SVGAGI. The CDR3 contains 13 residues. Trimming left V 6 bases short and J 5 bases short, with 13 bases between. The CDR3 region is CASSYGEGYGYTF. CDR3 coding DNA: TGTGCCAGCAGCTATGGGGAGGGGTATGGCTACACCTTC.

This rearrangement joins TRBV6-5 to TRBJ2-7, with D maybe TRBD1 (5 bases). Looked up from germline, CDR1 is MNHEY and CDR2 is SVGAGI. The CDR3 has 14 residues. V dropped 5 bases and J dropped 1 base, with 12 bases sitting between them. CDR3 nucleotide sequence: TGTGCCAGCAGTCCGACAGTAACGTCCTACGAGCAGTACTTC. It specifies CASSPTVTSYEQYF.

The chain employs TRBV7-6 and TRBJ2-5, with D possibly TRBD1 on 7 matching bases. V lost 5 bases and J 1 base, leaving 17 bases between the germline ends. Per germline, CDR1 SGHVS and CDR2 FNYEAQ. The CDR3 extends over 16 amino acids. The CDR3, as DNA: TGTGCCAGCAGCGGGGGGAGAAGGGGGCTCCAAGAGACCCAGTACTTC. This translates into CASSGGRRGLQETQYF. Using reference TRBV7-6 and TRBJ2-5 for the parts outside the CDR3, the full variable domain is GAGVSQSPRYKVTKRGQDVALRCDPISGHVSLYWYRQALGQGPEFLTYFNYEAQQDKSGLPNDRFSAERPEGSISTLTIQRTEQRDSAMYRCASSGGRRGLQETQYFGPGTRLLVL.

The V call is TRBV7-6, the J call TRBJ2-7; TRBD2 matches 8 bases. Germline assignment: CDR1 SGHVS and CDR2 FNYEAQ. This CDR3 spans 15 amino acids. J gave up 2 bases and V 1 base, and 4 bases lay outside the gene matches. CDR3 region: CASSLGAGVAYEQYF. DNA for the CDR3: TGTGCCAGCAGCTTAGGAGCGGGAGTCGCCTACGAGCAGTACTTC.

The chain couples TRBV30 to TRBJ2-1; 7 bases match TRBD1. Germline V gives CDR1 GTSNPN, CDR2 SVGIG (reference sequence). This CDR3 has 13 residues. The ends lost 1 base at V and 7 bases at J; junction bases unmatched: 4. CDR3 nucleotide sequence: TGTGCCTGGAGTGCAACAGGGGCTAATGAGCAGTTCTTC. Amino acids: CAWSATGANEQFF.

The chain uses TRBV5-1 and TRBJ2-7, with 8 nucleotides matching TRBD1. This CDR3 spans 17 amino acids. Per the germline V gene, CDR1 is SGHRS and CDR2 is YFSETQ. After removal of 2 bases from V and 0 bases from J, the junction contained 10 bases not matched to a gene. The CDR3 bases are TGCGCCAGCAGCTTAACTCTACAGGGGGTTGGCTCCTACGAGCAGTACTTC. Translated: CASSLTLQGVGSYEQYF.

The chain has TRBV13 and TRBJ1-1; 7 positions match TRBD1. The trim removed 8 bases at V and 0 bases at J, leaving 12 bases unmatched. Germline CDR1 and CDR2: PRHDT and FYEKMQ (reference sequence). The CDR3 spans 16 residues. The CDR3 loop reads CASSPGTVLMNTEAFF. CDR3 sequence (DNA): TGTGCCAGCTCTCCTGGGACAGTGCTCATGAACACTGAAGCTTTCTTT.

This clone was found a few times. This chain joins TRBV4-2 and TRBJ2-7, with D possibly matching TRBD2 (6 bases). Deletions cut 0 bases from V and 2 bases from J, with 8 bases between. Germline assignment: CDR1 LGHNA and CDR2 YNFKEQ. This CDR3 is 14 amino acids long. This CDR3 is CASSQEGGPYEQYF. CDR3 DNA sequence: TGTGCCAGCAGCCAAGAGGGAGGCCCCTACGAGCAGTACTTC.